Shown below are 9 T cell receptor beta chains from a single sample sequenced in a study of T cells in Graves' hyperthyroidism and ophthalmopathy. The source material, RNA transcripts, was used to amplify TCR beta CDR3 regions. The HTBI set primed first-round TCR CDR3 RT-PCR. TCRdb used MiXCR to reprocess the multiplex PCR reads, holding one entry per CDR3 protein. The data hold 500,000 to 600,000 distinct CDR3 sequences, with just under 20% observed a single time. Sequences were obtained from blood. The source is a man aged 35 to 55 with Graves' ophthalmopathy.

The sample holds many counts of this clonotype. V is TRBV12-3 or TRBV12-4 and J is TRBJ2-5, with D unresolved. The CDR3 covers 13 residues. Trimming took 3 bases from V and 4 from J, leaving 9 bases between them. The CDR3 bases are TGTGCCAGCAGTTTCCACCCCCGAGAGACCCAGTACTTC. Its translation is CASSFHPRETQYF.

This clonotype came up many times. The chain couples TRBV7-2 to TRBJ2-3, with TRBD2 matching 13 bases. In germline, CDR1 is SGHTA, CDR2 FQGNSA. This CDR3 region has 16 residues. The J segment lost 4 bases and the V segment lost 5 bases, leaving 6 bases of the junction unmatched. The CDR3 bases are TGTGCCAGCAGCATGCGGACTAGCGGGGGCCCAGATACGCAGTATTTT. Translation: CASSMRTSGGPDTQYF.

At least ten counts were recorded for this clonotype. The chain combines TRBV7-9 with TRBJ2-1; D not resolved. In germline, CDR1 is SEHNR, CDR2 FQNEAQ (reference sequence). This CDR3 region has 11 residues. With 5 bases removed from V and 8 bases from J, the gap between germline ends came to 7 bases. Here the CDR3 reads CASSPSHEQFF. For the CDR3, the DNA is TGTGCCAGCAGCCCCTCCCATGAGCAGTTCTTC.

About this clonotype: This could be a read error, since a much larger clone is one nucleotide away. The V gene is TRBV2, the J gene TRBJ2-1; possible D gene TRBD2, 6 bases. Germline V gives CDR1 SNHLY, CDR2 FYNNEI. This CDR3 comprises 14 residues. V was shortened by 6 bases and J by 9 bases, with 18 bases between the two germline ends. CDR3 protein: CASSRGASDGEQFF. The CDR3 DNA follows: TGTGCCAGCAGCCGAGGGGCTAGCGACGGTGAGCAGTTCTTC.

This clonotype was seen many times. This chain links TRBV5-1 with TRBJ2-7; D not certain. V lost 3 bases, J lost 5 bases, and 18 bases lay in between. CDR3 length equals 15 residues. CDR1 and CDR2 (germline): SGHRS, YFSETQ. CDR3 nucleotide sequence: TGCGCCAGCAGCTCCGTTCTGGACCCTCTTGACGAGCAGTACTTC. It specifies CASSSVLDPLDEQYF.

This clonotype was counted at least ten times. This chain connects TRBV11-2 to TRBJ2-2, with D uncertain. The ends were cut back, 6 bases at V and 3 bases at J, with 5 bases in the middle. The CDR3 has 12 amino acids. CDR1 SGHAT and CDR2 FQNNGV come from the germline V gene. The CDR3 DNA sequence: TGTGCCAGCAGTCAATACACCGGGGAGCTGTTTTTT. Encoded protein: CASSQYTGELFF.

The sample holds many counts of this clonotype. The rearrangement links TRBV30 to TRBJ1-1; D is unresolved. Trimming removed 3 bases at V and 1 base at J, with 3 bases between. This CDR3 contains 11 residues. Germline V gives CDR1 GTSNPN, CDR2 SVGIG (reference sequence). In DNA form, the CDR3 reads TGTGCCTGGAGGGCGAACACTGAAGCTTTCTTT. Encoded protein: CAWRANTEAFF.

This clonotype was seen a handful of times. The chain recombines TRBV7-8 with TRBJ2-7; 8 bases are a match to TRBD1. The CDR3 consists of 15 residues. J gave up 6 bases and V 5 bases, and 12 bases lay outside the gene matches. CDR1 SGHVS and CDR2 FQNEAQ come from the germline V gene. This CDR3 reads CASSGGTGLSGEQYF. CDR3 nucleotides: TGTGCCAGCAGCGGAGGGACAGGTCTGTCGGGCGAGCAGTACTTC.

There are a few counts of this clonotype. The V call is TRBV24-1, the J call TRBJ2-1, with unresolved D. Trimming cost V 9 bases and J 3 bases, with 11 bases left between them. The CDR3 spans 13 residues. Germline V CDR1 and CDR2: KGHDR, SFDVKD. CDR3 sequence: CATRGTDYNEQFF. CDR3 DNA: TGTGCCACCCGTGGCACGGACTACAATGAGCAGTTCTTC.